Each of the 17 T cell receptor beta chains below was sequenced from the same sample in a study of blood T cell repertoires in COVID-19. Libraries were prepared by immunoSEQ multiplex PCR; TCRdb keeps only in-frame clonotypes and omits some of them. The sample records around 46,000 clones, 70% to 90% being singletons. What was sequenced was peripheral blood. Receptor source: a woman older than 75 with COVID-19, enrolled during active disease.

This clone was counted a single time. This rearrangement joins TRBV3-1 (or the pseudogene TRBV3-2) to TRBJ1-4; D may be TRBD1 (5 bases). Germline CDR1 LGHDT, CDR2 YNNKEL (reference sequence). V lost 4 bases and J lost 3, with 21 bases in between. This CDR3 is 18 amino acids long. The CDR3 sequence is CASSLKGAPQGPNEKLFF. CDR3 DNA: TGTGCCAGCAGCCTAAAAGGGGCGCCGCAAGGACCTAATGAAAAACTGTTTTTT.

This sequence joins TRBV5-4 and TRBJ2-1; D possibly corresponds to TRBD2 (5 bases). V lost 10 bases to trimming and J lost 8 bases, with 13 bases between them. The length of the CDR3 is 11 residues. Per the germline V gene, CDR1 is SGHNT and CDR2 is YYREEE (reference sequence). The CDR3 coding sequence is TGTGCCCCCGGCCCGGAGGATGAGCAGTTCTTC. The encoded protein is CAPGPEDEQFF.

The V call is TRBV28, the J call TRBJ2-7; the D gene is possibly TRBD1 (5 bases). Germline values: CDR1 MDHEN, CDR2 SYDVKM. V was trimmed by 7 bases and J by 7 bases, leaving 14 bases between them. The CDR3 spans 12 residues. The CDR3 here is CASTRTTGEQYF. The CDR3 nucleotides read TGTGCCAGCACGAGGACCACAGGAGAGCAGTACTTC.

The chain links TRBV7-8 to TRBJ2-7; D is perhaps TRBD2 (6 bases). V was pared by 1 base and J by 7 bases, with 8 bases between. The CDR3 runs 12 residues. CDR1 and CDR2 from the germline V gene are SGHVS and FQNEAQ. The CDR3 DNA sequence: TGTGCCAGCAGCTTAGGCCGGGGGGAGCAGTACTTC. Encoded protein: CASSLGRGEQYF. The variable domain in full, completed from reference TRBV7-8 and TRBJ2-7, reads GAGVSQSPRYKVAKRGQDVALRCDPISGHVSLFWYQQALGQGPEFLTYFQNEAQLDKSGLPSDRFFAERPEGSVSTLKIQRTQQEDSAVYLCASSLGRGEQYFGPGTRLTVT.

The chain couples TRBV9 to TRBJ2-3; 7 positions match TRBD1. Trimming took 1 base from V and 3 from J; bases not matched to a gene: 5. The CDR3 covers 15 residues. CDR1 and CDR2 from the germline V gene are SGDLS and YYNGEE. CDR3 nucleotide sequence: TGTGCCAGCAGCGTAAGGGGGCATAGGACAGATACGCAGTATTTT. Translated, it gives CASSVRGHRTDTQYF.

V usage is TRBV5-1 and J usage is TRBJ1-2; 12 nucleotides line up with TRBD1. The CDR3 totals 17 residues. V lost 1 base to trimming and J lost 7 bases; unmatched junction nucleotides: 11. CDR1 is SGHRS and CDR2 is YFSETQ in the germline V gene. The CDR3 region has the DNA TGCGCCAGCAGCTTGTCACCCCCGGGACAGGGGGCGCTTGGCTACACCTTC. This encodes CASSLSPPGQGALGYTF.

The chain links TRBV5-6 to TRBJ2-3; 11 bases are shared with TRBD2. This CDR3 region has 17 residues. Germline CDR1 and CDR2: SGHDT and YYEEEE. J gave up 6 bases and V 0 bases, and 9 bases lay outside the gene matches. The CDR3: CASSLVGLAARRDTQYF. CDR3 in DNA: TGTGCCAGCAGCTTGGTGGGACTAGCGGCCCGGCGGGATACGCAGTATTTT.

V and J are TRBV2 and TRBJ1-1; 7 positions match TRBD1. Germline V CDR1 and CDR2: SNHLY, FYNNEI. V gave up 6 bases and J gave up 0 bases; unmatched junction bases: 7. The CDR3 sequence is 15 residues long. CDR3 coding DNA: TGTGCCAGCAGGACAGGGCCGGGGATGAACACTGAAGCTTTCTTT. The encoded protein is CASRTGPGMNTEAFF.

This clone came up once. The V gene is TRBV24-1, the J gene TRBJ2-7; 13 bases match TRBD2. The CDR3 spans 17 residues. Per the germline V gene, CDR1 is KGHDR and CDR2 is SFDVKD. With 4 bases clipped from V and 4 bases from J, the junction kept 9 bases outside the gene matches. CDR3 amino acids: CATSDSGTSGTLYEQYF. CDR3 in DNA: TGTGCCACCAGTGACTCCGGGACTAGCGGGACCCTATACGAGCAGTACTTC.

J is TRBJ2-3 and V is TRBV11-1; the D gene is possibly TRBD2 (6 bases). Germline V gene lookup returns CDR1 SGHAT and CDR2 FQDESV (reference sequence). The V end lost 5 bases, the J end lost 0 bases, and 9 bases lay between the germline ends. This CDR3 is 14 amino acids long. CDR3 nucleotide sequence: TGTGCCAGCAGCCCCGGGACTAGCACAGATACGCAGTATTTT. Translation gives CASSPGTSTDTQYF.

This chain links TRBV19 with TRBJ2-6, with D possibly matching TRBD1 (6 bases). Germline lookup yields CDR1 LNHDA and CDR2 SQIVND (reference sequence). The CDR3 totals 18 residues. Deletions cut 7 bases from V and 2 bases from J, with 21 bases between. The CDR3 loop is CASIPSGRGGAGANVLTF. The CDR3 coding sequence is TGTGCCAGTATCCCCTCGGGCAGGGGCGGCGCTGGGGCCAACGTCCTGACTTTC.

V and J are TRBV24-1 and TRBJ2-3; D is ambiguous. V was trimmed by 3 bases and J by 1 base, leaving 10 bases between them. The CDR3 sequence is 15 residues long. Germline V gene sequence: CDR1 KGHDR, CDR2 SFDVKD. CDR3 loop: CATSDRSDGTDTQYF. The CDR3 DNA sequence: TGTGCCACCAGTGATCGGTCCGATGGCACAGATACGCAGTATTTT.

As concerns this clone: An end of the junction does not agree with germline; a read error may underlie this. This chain uses TRBV2 with TRBJ1-6; no clear D. Germline CDR1 is SNHLY and CDR2 is FYNNEI. CDR3 length equals 17 residues. This CDR3 reads CASSPRSSPNNNSPLHF. CDR3 bases: TGTGCCAGCAGCCCCAGGTCTTCCCCAAACAATAATTCACCTCTCCACTTT.

The chain carries TRBV6-2 or TRBV6-3 and TRBJ1-4; no reliable D call. Trimming took off 3 bases at V and 7 bases at J, with 9 bases between the two ends. The CDR3 covers 13 residues. Germline V gives CDR1 MNHEY, CDR2 SVGEGT. The CDR3 region is CASSYLGGEKLFF. Written as DNA, the CDR3 is TGTGCCAGCAGTTATCTAGGCGGTGAAAAACTGTTTTTT.

The count of this clone is one. The gene calls are TRBV7-2 and TRBJ1-2, with TRBD1 matching 7 bases. V gave up 3 bases and J gave up 1 base; unmatched junction bases: 5. The germline V gene encodes CDR1 SGHTA and CDR2 FQGNSA. The CDR3 loop spans 15 amino acids. As DNA, the CDR3 is TGTGCCAGCAGCTTCAACACAGGGGATAACTATGGCTACACCTTC. Encoded protein: CASSFNTGDNYGYTF.

The chain uses TRBV19 and TRBJ2-7; tentative D call: TRBD1 (5 bases). Germline V gene lookup returns CDR1 LNHDA and CDR2 SQIVND (reference sequence). This CDR3 has 14 amino acids. Trimming cost V 5 bases and J 0 bases, with 11 bases left between them. CDR3 residues: CASSVTESSYEQYF. CDR3 nucleotides: TGTGCCAGTAGTGTGACAGAAAGCTCCTACGAGCAGTACTTC.

The sample holds one count of this clone. The rearrangement uses TRBV29-1 and TRBJ2-2; 7 nucleotides align to TRBD2. The germline CDR1 and CDR2 sequences are SQVTM and ANQGSEA. The CDR3 runs to 13 residues. Trimming at V came to 7 bases and at J to 2 bases, leaving 4 bases not matched to a gene. CDR3 loop: CSARGLNTGELFF. The DNA of the CDR3 is TGCAGCGCGAGGGGACTAAACACCGGGGAGCTGTTTTTT.